These 12 T cell receptor beta chains were all obtained from the same sample, sequenced in a study of beta chain features in type 1 diabetes. Broader study findings: In all four CD4+ subsets, TCRB CDR3 length was significantly, moderately reduced in type 1 diabetes.

These receptors have no identified antigens. Isolated RNA was reverse transcribed in full, so expressed TCRB transcripts were sequenced. Assay: immunoSEQ multiplex PCR; the TCRdb copy retains only in-frame clones and omits some. The sample lists roughly 100,000 clones, approximately 30% occurring once. Sequencing used central memory CD4+ T cells from blood. The receptor source for this set is a woman aged 18 to 35 with type 1 diabetes.

The rearrangement uses TRBV2 and TRBJ2-5, with TRBD2 matching over 7 bases. This CDR3 has 14 amino acids. The junction had 7 bases not matched to a gene; V was cut back by 4 bases and J by 5 bases. Germline-derived CDR1 and CDR2 are SNHLY and FYNNEI. DNA for the CDR3: TGTGCCAGCAGTGGGGGAGGGAGTGGTGAGACCCAGTACTTC. Translating gives CASSGGGSGETQYF.

The CDR3, as DNA: TGTGCCAGCAGCTTGCTGACCGGGACAGGAAGCACTGAAGCTTTCTTT. Protein product: CASSLLTGTGSTEAFF. The chain has TRBV5-4 and TRBJ1-1, with 8 bases that match TRBD1. Germline values: CDR1 SGHNT, CDR2 YYREEE (reference sequence). The CDR3 has 16 amino acids. J lost 4 bases, V lost 1 base, and 9 bases had no gene match.

The chain employs TRBV5-4 and TRBJ2-3, with TRBD2 matching over 13 bases. The V gene's germline CDR1 is SGHNT and CDR2 YYREEE (reference sequence). V shed 7 bases, J shed 4 bases, and the junction held 6 bases outside the gene matches. CDR3 length: 15 residues. CDR3 protein: CASSTSGREPDTQYF. CDR3 nucleotide sequence: TGTGCCAGCTCAACTAGCGGGAGGGAGCCAGATACGCAGTATTTT.

V usage is TRBV5-1 and J usage is TRBJ2-1; TRBD1 matches 7 bases. V was pared by 6 bases and J by 6 bases, with 24 bases of the junction left unmatched. The CDR3 has 19 residues. Germline CDR1 reads SGHRS; CDR2 reads YFSETQ. The CDR3 region is CASTSSTGKGWSRPNEQFF. The CDR3 region has the DNA TGCGCCAGCACCTCTTCGACAGGGAAAGGTTGGTCGAGACCCAATGAGCAGTTCTTC.

The CDR3 reads CASSRDRVDNQPQHF. CDR3 nucleotide sequence: TGTGCCAGTAGTAGGGACAGGGTCGACAATCAGCCCCAGCATTTT. The rearrangement uses TRBV19 and TRBJ1-5, with TRBD1 matching over 9 bases. The germline gives CDR1 LNHDA, CDR2 SQIVND (reference sequence). Trimming took 4 bases from V and 3 from J; bases not matched to a gene: 4. This CDR3 contains 15 residues.

The chain is built from TRBV4-3 and TRBJ2-3, with 8 bases identical to TRBD1. The germline V gene has CDR1 LGHNA and CDR2 YSLEER. The CDR3 sequence is 15 residues long. Losses at the gene ends were 1 base for V and 6 bases for J; bases not matched to a gene: 6. The CDR3: CASSQGRTGWDTQYF. The CDR3 DNA follows: TGCGCCAGCAGCCAAGGAAGGACAGGGTGGGATACGCAGTATTTT.

This clone was counted between two and nine times. J is TRBJ2-1 and V is TRBV5-4; 10 bases agree with TRBD2. Unmatched junction bases numbered 8, after V lost 0 bases and J lost 8 bases. The germline gives CDR1 SGHNT, CDR2 YYREEE (reference sequence). The CDR3 has 16 amino acids. In DNA, the CDR3 is TGTGCCAGCAGCTTGGGGGGGGCTAGCGGGAGCGATGAGCAGTTCTTC. Translated: CASSLGGASGSDEQFF.

The sample holds many counts of this clone. The V call is TRBV25-1, the J call TRBJ2-7; a weak D match, TRBD1 (5 bases). Germline lookup yields CDR1 MGHDK and CDR2 SYGVNS. This CDR3 is 12 amino acids long. Deletions cut 4 bases from V and 1 base from J, with 5 bases between. CDR3 amino acids: CASSGQSYEQYF. CDR3 nucleotide sequence: TGTGCCAGCAGTGGACAGTCCTACGAGCAGTACTTC.

The chain links TRBV18 to TRBJ2-2; tentatively, D is TRBD1 (5 bases). There are 16 residues in the CDR3. Germline-derived CDR1 and CDR2 are KGHSH and LQKENI. The V end was cut by 1 base, the J end by 2 bases, with 11 bases between. The CDR3 spells CASSPQGFGNTGELFF. DNA for the CDR3: TGTGCCAGCTCACCACAGGGGTTCGGCAACACCGGGGAGCTGTTTTTT.

This sequence joins TRBV7-2 and TRBJ2-2, with a tentative D call TRBD2 (6 bases). The germline V gene encodes CDR1 SGHTA and CDR2 FQGNSA. This CDR3 has 16 residues. Trimming removed 3 bases from V and 3 bases from J, with 14 bases in between. The CDR3 sequence: CASSLFETSHTGELFF. The CDR3 coding sequence is TGTGCCAGCAGCTTGTTCGAAACTAGCCACACCGGGGAGCTGTTTTTT. Complete variable domain (other parts from reference TRBV7-2 and TRBJ2-2): GAGVSQSPSNKVTEKGKDVELRCDPISGHTALYWYRQSLGQGLEFLIYFQGNSAPDKSGLPSDRFSAERTGGSVSTLTIQRTQQEDSAVYLCASSLFETSHTGELFFGEGSRLTVL.

This clone was seen only a few times. The rearrangement joins TRBV5-1 to TRBJ2-3; 10 positions match TRBD2. V was clipped by 3 bases and J by 4 bases; unmatched bases: 5. Germline assignment: CDR1 SGHRS and CDR2 YFSETQ. The CDR3 length is 15 residues. The CDR3 loop is CASSSGLAISDTQYF. The CDR3 DNA follows: TGCGCCAGCAGCTCGGGACTAGCGATATCAGATACGCAGTATTTT.

This clone was found a few times. This sequence joins TRBV11-2 and TRBJ2-1; 13 bases line up with TRBD2. The CDR3 is made up of 16 amino acids. Germline trimming cut 5 bases from V and 8 bases from J; bases unmatched to any gene: 9. Germline loops: CDR1 SGHAT, CDR2 FQNNGV. The CDR3 region is CASSLGTSGIIHEQFF. DNA of the CDR3: TGTGCCAGCAGCCTAGGGACTAGCGGGATAATCCATGAGCAGTTCTTC.